Following are 14 T cell receptor beta chains from one sample sequenced in a study of cytomegalovirus exposure and HLA in healthy donors (dated by TCRdb to about 2017). The protocol used for the library was the immunoSEQ multiplex PCR assay. A mixture of 60 forward primers for TCR Vbeta segments and 13 reverse primers for TCR Jbeta segments was used in the multiplex PCR. The table was pulled from immuneACCESS by TCRdb, which kept in-frame rearrangements only. Such tables lose some clones; where checked, under half of the loss comes from unresolved V genes, and the rest has no known cause. In all, the sample holds approximately 110,000 clones, and 15% of those were seen once. Together, the top ten hold more than 0.65% of the sample. What was sequenced was PBMCs. The receptors come from a female donor in good health and CMV-seronegative.

The CDR3 DNA follows: TGTGCCAGCTCACACACTAGAAGAAGCTACAATGAGCAGTTCTTC. Translation gives CASSHTRRSYNEQFF. The chain is built from TRBV18 and TRBJ2-1; tentative D call: TRBD2 (5 bases). Germline V gene lookup returns CDR1 KGHSH and CDR2 LQKENI. The V and J ends lost 4 bases and 3 bases respectively, with 13 bases between them. This CDR3 comprises 15 residues. The full variable domain, rest sourced from reference TRBV18 and TRBJ2-1, is NAGVMQNPRHLVRRRGQEARLRCSPMKGHSHVYWYRQLPEEGLKFMVYLQKENIIDESGMPKERFSAEFPKEGPSILRIQQVVRGDSAAYFCASSHTRRSYNEQFFGPGTRLTVL.

The chain carries TRBV5-4 and TRBJ2-7; 7 positions agree with TRBD1. V shed 4 bases and J 2 bases; nucleotides not matched to a gene: 9. Germline V lookup: CDR1 SGHNT, CDR2 YYREEE (reference sequence). This CDR3 region has 15 residues. Here the CDR3 reads CASSQNRGATYEQYF. The CDR3, as DNA: TGTGCCAGCAGCCAAAACAGGGGCGCTACCTACGAGCAGTACTTC.

The J gene is TRBJ1-1, the V gene TRBV7-9; D gene uncertain. V was trimmed by 5 bases and J by 4 bases, leaving 14 bases between them. The length of the CDR3 is 14 residues. Germline lookup yields CDR1 SEHNR and CDR2 FQNEAQ (reference sequence). The CDR3 DNA reads TGTGCCAGCAGCCAAATCGGAGGGAGCACTGAAGCTTTCTTT. It encodes CASSQIGGSTEAFF.

This clone was observed a few times. V gene TRBV7-6 combines with J gene TRBJ2-3, with D perhaps TRBD2 (6 bases). Germline CDR1 and CDR2: SGHVS and FNYEAQ. Between the trimmed V and J ends, which lost 5 bases and 14 bases, there was a span of 17 bases. There are 12 residues in the CDR3. CDR3 protein: CASSDLTSHRYF. CDR3 sequence (DNA): TGTGCCAGCAGCGACTTGACTAGTCATCGGTATTTT.

A few counts support this clone. The genes are TRBV5-6 and TRBJ2-1, with D tentatively TRBD2 (6 bases). The V end was cut by 7 bases, the J end by 3 bases, with 14 bases between. This CDR3 has 14 amino acids. Germline V gene data show CDR1 as SGHDT and CDR2 as YYEEEE. The CDR3 coding sequence is TGTGCCAGCTGGGCAAGCGGGTACTACAATGAGCAGTTCTTC. Protein: CASWASGYYNEQFF.

This clone has a handful of counts. The chain has TRBV6-4 and TRBJ2-3; D unclear. The CDR3 extends over 12 amino acids. The V end was cut by 0 bases, the J end by 14 bases, with 12 bases between. Germline V CDR1 and CDR2: MRHNA, SNTAGT. This CDR3 is CASSDSTGVWYF. CDR3 coding DNA: TGTGCCAGCAGTGACTCTACCGGAGTGTGGTATTTT.

V gene TRBV5-1 combines with J gene TRBJ1-1; 9 positions agree with TRBD1. The CDR3 is 14 residues long. Germline lookup yields CDR1 SGHRS and CDR2 YFSETQ. The J segment lost 5 bases and the V segment lost 3 bases, leaving 5 bases of the junction unmatched. CDR3 nucleotides: TGCGCCAGCAGCTGGTGGGACAGGGATACTGAAGCTTTCTTT. Protein product: CASSWWDRDTEAFF. The full variable domain, in which reference TRBV5-1 and TRBJ1-1 provide the parts outside the CDR3, is KAGVTQTPRYLIKTRGQQVTLSCSPISGHRSVSWYQQTPGQGLQFLFEYFSETQRNKGNFPGRFSGRQFSNSRSEMNVSTLELGDSALYLCASSWWDRDTEAFFGQGTRLTVV.

This chain uses TRBV30 with TRBJ2-7, with 9 bases identical to TRBD1. There are 12 residues in the CDR3. Germline V CDR1 and CDR2: GTSNPN, SVGIG (reference sequence). The junction had 4 bases not matched to a gene; V was cut back by 8 bases and J by 2 bases. The CDR3 loop is CAGQGITYEQYF. In DNA, the CDR3 is TGTGCCGGACAGGGGATCACCTACGAGCAGTACTTC.

This chain connects TRBV27 to TRBJ1-6; D might be TRBD1 (5 bases). Between the trimmed V and J ends, which lost 0 bases and 8 bases, there was a span of 14 bases. The CDR3 consists of 16 residues. Germline CDR1 MNHEY, CDR2 SMNVEV (reference sequence). This CDR3 is CASSLSRDNRYSPLHF. The CDR3 coding sequence is TGTGCCAGCAGTTTATCCAGGGATAATAGGTATTCACCCCTCCACTTT.

This clone came up a few times. This chain connects TRBV15 to TRBJ1-4, with TRBD1 matching over 8 bases. V gave up 5 bases and J gave up 3 bases; unmatched junction bases: 8. Germline V gene sequence: CDR1 LNHNV, CDR2 YYDKDF (reference sequence). The CDR3 totals 16 residues. Here the CDR3 DNA reads TGTGCCACCAGCTTGGACAGGGTATCGTCTAATGAAAAACTGTTTTTT. Protein sequence: CATSLDRVSSNEKLFF.

The chain is built from TRBV6-5 and TRBJ2-7; 8 bases match TRBD1. Germline V CDR1 and CDR2: MNHEY, SVGAGI. Unmatched junction bases numbered 5, after V lost 7 bases and J lost 3 bases. The CDR3 contains 13 residues. Here the CDR3 reads CASKRQGYYEQYF. The CDR3, as DNA: TGTGCCAGCAAGCGACAGGGGTACTACGAGCAGTACTTC.

The chain carries TRBV7-2 and TRBJ1-1, with TRBD1 matching over 8 bases. The ends lost 1 base at V and 10 bases at J; junction bases unmatched: 17. Germline V gives CDR1 SGHTA, CDR2 FQGNSA. The CDR3 has 17 residues. CDR3 residues: CASSLEGRTGWPGGAFF. In DNA form, the CDR3 reads TGTGCCAGCAGCTTAGAGGGCAGGACAGGGTGGCCCGGCGGAGCTTTCTTT.

This chain links TRBV27 with TRBJ1-2, with D uncertain. Trimming stripped 5 bases from V and 7 bases from J, with 20 bases between. The CDR3 spans 15 residues. The germline V gene has CDR1 MNHEY and CDR2 SMNVEV (reference sequence). The CDR3 sequence is CASSPSSTRRGGYTF. In nucleotides, the CDR3 is TGTGCCAGCAGTCCATCATCGACTCGCCGCGGTGGCTACACCTTC.

The chain employs TRBV7-8 and TRBJ2-5; 9 bases agree with TRBD1. Per the germline V gene, CDR1 is SGHVS and CDR2 is FQNEAQ. With V trimmed by 5 bases and J by 5 bases, 12 bases remained unmatched. This CDR3 has 16 residues. This chain's CDR3 is CASSPYQDRGLETQYF. CDR3 DNA sequence: TGTGCCAGCAGCCCCTACCAGGACAGGGGACTGGAGACCCAGTACTTC.